These T cell receptor beta chains were read from a single sample in a study of beta chain features in type 1 diabetes. The method was immunoSEQ multiplex PCR; TCRdb's version includes in-frame clones alone and lacks a portion of them. The sample includes 600,000 or so clones, around 12% of them seen just once. The sequencing sample was made of naive CD4+ T cells from blood. The receptors come from a man aged 25 to 40 with type 1 diabetes. Each CDR3 is given with its conserved first and last residue. Each record gives: clone size, J gene, V gene, D gene, CDR3 DNA, CDR3 protein. A D gene is named only where the DNA matches it firmly. For some rows the clone size is stated as once, few or many, or as a class when expanded; others skip it.

abundance: few; j_gene: TRBJ2-1; v_gene: TRBV14; d_gene: .; CDR3nt: TGTGCCAGCAGCCAAGAGCCGTACAATGAGCAGTTCTTC; CDR3aa: CASSQEPYNEQFF
abundance: .; j_gene: TRBJ2-1; v_gene: TRBV7-2; d_gene: .; CDR3nt: TGTGCCAGCAGGATAGTGGGGTCTAGCTCCTACAATGAGCAGTTCTTC; CDR3aa: CASRIVGSSSYNEQFF
abundance: .; j_gene: TRBJ2-5; v_gene: TRBV2; d_gene: .; CDR3nt: TGTGCCAGCAGTGGTCAGCAAGAGACCCAGTACTTC; CDR3aa: CASSGQQETQYF
abundance: few; j_gene: TRBJ1-5; v_gene: TRBV7-9; d_gene: .; CDR3nt: TGTGCCAGCAGCTTAGGAACAGGAGGCAATCAGCCCCAGCATTTT; CDR3aa: CASSLGTGGNQPQHF
abundance: few; j_gene: TRBJ2-1; v_gene: TRBV7-2; d_gene: .; CDR3nt: TGTGCCAGCAGCCACCCGGAGGGAAAGGGCTACAATGAGCAGTTCTTC; CDR3aa: CASSHPEGKGYNEQFF
abundance: .; j_gene: TRBJ2-7; v_gene: TRBV7-2; d_gene: .; CDR3nt: TGTGCCAGCAGCTTAGCGACCCAGGGACGGTACGAGCAGTACTTC; CDR3aa: CASSLATQGRYEQYF
abundance: few; j_gene: TRBJ1-2; v_gene: TRBV10-3; d_gene: .; CDR3nt: TGTGCCATCAGTGTGCAGGGCTTGAACTATGGCTACACCTTC; CDR3aa: CAISVQGLNYGYTF
abundance: .; j_gene: TRBJ2-7; v_gene: TRBV29-1; d_gene: .; CDR3nt: TGCAGCGTGACCCGACTGAGCTCCTACGAGCAGTACTTC; CDR3aa: CSVTRLSSYEQYF
abundance: .; j_gene: TRBJ1-2; v_gene: TRBV5-1; d_gene: .; CDR3nt: TGCGCCAGCAGCTTGGATCCCAGACGACTAGAGGATGGCTACACCTTC; CDR3aa: CASSLDPRRLEDGYTF
abundance: .; j_gene: TRBJ1-5; v_gene: TRBV28; d_gene: TRBD1; CDR3nt: TGTGCCGCTCAGCTGGGACAGGGATATCAGCCCCAGCATTTT; CDR3aa: CAAQLGQGYQPQHF
abundance: few; j_gene: TRBJ2-1; v_gene: TRBV5-8; d_gene: .; CDR3nt: TGTGCCAGCAGGCGGGGACAGAACCCCTACAATGAGCAGTTCTTC; CDR3aa: CASRRGQNPYNEQFF
abundance: .; j_gene: TRBJ1-2; v_gene: TRBV19; d_gene: .; CDR3nt: TGTGCCAGTAGTAATGCAGGGGCCTATGGCTACACCTTC; CDR3aa: CASSNAGAYGYTF
abundance: .; j_gene: TRBJ2-5; v_gene: TRBV30; d_gene: .; CDR3nt: TGTGCCTGGAGTGTACTGCGAGAGACCCAGTACTTC; CDR3aa: CAWSVLRETQYF
abundance: few; j_gene: TRBJ2-1; v_gene: TRBV4-1; d_gene: TRBD1; CDR3nt: TGCGCCAGCAGCCAGGCGGGACAGGGAAACAATGAGCAGTTCTTC; CDR3aa: CASSQAGQGNNEQFF
abundance: few; j_gene: TRBJ1-4; v_gene: TRBV29-1; d_gene: .; CDR3nt: TGCAGCGCCCAACGGGGTGCAACTAATGAAAAACTGTTTTTT; CDR3aa: CSAQRGATNEKLFF
abundance: .; j_gene: TRBJ1-2; v_gene: TRBV7-2; d_gene: TRBD1; CDR3nt: TGTGCCAGCAGCTTGGACAGGGGAGGGTATGGCTACACCTTC; CDR3aa: CASSLDRGGYGYTF
abundance: .; j_gene: TRBJ2-7; v_gene: TRBV6-9; d_gene: .; CDR3nt: TGTGCCAGCAGTTTTTGGACAGGGAGGGACGAGCAGTACTTC; CDR3aa: CASSFWTGRDEQYF
abundance: .; j_gene: TRBJ1-1; v_gene: TRBV7-2; d_gene: .; CDR3nt: TGTGCCAGCACCCTATTTCTCGGACCGTCTGAAGCTTTCTTT; CDR3aa: CASTLFLGPSEAFF
abundance: .; j_gene: TRBJ1-1; v_gene: TRBV29-1; d_gene: TRBD1; CDR3nt: TGCAGCGGCAAACAGGGGGCCGACACTGAAGCTTTCTTT; CDR3aa: CSGKQGADTEAFF
abundance: few; j_gene: TRBJ1-1; v_gene: TRBV7-3; d_gene: .; CDR3nt: TGTGCCAGCAGCTTATTCGAGTCCACTGAAGCTTTCTTT; CDR3aa: CASSLFESTEAFF
abundance: few; j_gene: TRBJ2-5; v_gene: TRBV7-3; d_gene: .; CDR3nt: TGTGCCAGCAGCCCACAGGGCCGGGAGACCCAGTACTTC; CDR3aa: CASSPQGRETQYF
abundance: few; j_gene: TRBJ1-2; v_gene: TRBV29-1; d_gene: TRBD1; CDR3nt: TGCAGCGTGGGGAGGGACAGGGAGAGTTATGGCTACACCTTC; CDR3aa: CSVGRDRESYGYTF
abundance: .; j_gene: TRBJ1-5; v_gene: TRBV19; d_gene: .; CDR3nt: TGTGCCAGTAGTGTCGGTCATAGCGGCAATCAGCCCCAGCATTTT; CDR3aa: CASSVGHSGNQPQHF
abundance: .; j_gene: TRBJ1-6; v_gene: TRBV2; d_gene: TRBD1; CDR3nt: TGTGCCAGCAGTGGCCAGGGGGTGCGAGGGTCACCCCTCCACTTT; CDR3aa: CASSGQGVRGSPLHF
abundance: .; j_gene: TRBJ2-7; v_gene: TRBV5-4; d_gene: .; CDR3nt: TGTGCCAGCAGCTTGGACACGGGCAGGGTCCACGAGCAGTACTTC; CDR3aa: CASSLDTGRVHEQYF
abundance: .; j_gene: TRBJ2-5; v_gene: TRBV12-5; d_gene: TRBD2; CDR3nt: TGTGCTAGTGGCACTAGCGGGGGCGAGACCCAGTACTTC; CDR3aa: CASGTSGGETQYF
abundance: few; j_gene: TRBJ2-7; v_gene: TRBV5-1; d_gene: TRBD1; CDR3nt: TGCGCCAGCAGCCCACAGGGGAACTCCTACGAGCAGTACTTC; CDR3aa: CASSPQGNSYEQYF
abundance: .; j_gene: TRBJ1-5; v_gene: TRBV29-1; d_gene: .; CDR3nt: TGCAGCGTTGGGGTGGGGCTCGGTCAGCCCCAGCATTTT; CDR3aa: CSVGVGLGQPQHF
abundance: few; j_gene: TRBJ2-7; v_gene: TRBV4-3; d_gene: .; CDR3nt: TGCGCCAGCAGCCAAGATCATCGGTCCTACGAGCAGTACTTC; CDR3aa: CASSQDHRSYEQYF
abundance: few; j_gene: TRBJ1-1; v_gene: TRBV7-3; d_gene: .; CDR3nt: TGTGCCAGCAGCAGCGGGGCCGAAAACACTGAAGCTTTCTTT; CDR3aa: CASSSGAENTEAFF
abundance: .; j_gene: TRBJ1-3; v_gene: TRBV9; d_gene: .; CDR3nt: TGTGCCAGCAGCGTAGACGTCGCGGGAGAGGGTGGAAACACCATATATTTT; CDR3aa: CASSVDVAGEGGNTIYF
abundance: few; j_gene: TRBJ2-3; v_gene: TRBV18; d_gene: .; CDR3nt: TGTGCCAGCTCACCACGGGACACCGGAGGGACAGATACGCAGTATTTT; CDR3aa: CASSPRDTGGTDTQYF
abundance: .; j_gene: TRBJ2-5; v_gene: TRBV28; d_gene: .; CDR3nt: TGTGCCAGCAGCCCCCCCTCCGGGGAGACCCAGTACTTC; CDR3aa: CASSPPSGETQYF
abundance: few; j_gene: TRBJ1-1; v_gene: TRBV7-9; d_gene: .; CDR3nt: TGTGCCAGCAGCCCGTCTAGGACAGATAACACTGAAGCTTTCTTT; CDR3aa: CASSPSRTDNTEAFF
abundance: few; j_gene: TRBJ2-5; v_gene: TRBV5-1; d_gene: TRBD1; CDR3nt: TGCGCCAGCAATACTGGGACAGGGGATCAAGAGACCCAGTACTTC; CDR3aa: CASNTGTGDQETQYF
abundance: few; j_gene: TRBJ2-7; v_gene: TRBV7-6; d_gene: TRBD2; CDR3nt: TGTGCCAGCAGCCGATTGACTAGCGGGACCTACGAGCAGTACTTC; CDR3aa: CASSRLTSGTYEQYF
abundance: .; j_gene: TRBJ2-3; v_gene: TRBV4-3; d_gene: .; CDR3nt: TGCGCCAGCAGCCAAGAATCGATTCCTGGCACAGATACGCAGTATTTT; CDR3aa: CASSQESIPGTDTQYF
abundance: few; j_gene: TRBJ2-1; v_gene: TRBV19; d_gene: TRBD2; CDR3nt: TGTGCCAGTAGTATAGTCTTTCTAGCGGGGGCCTACAATGAGCAGTTCTTC; CDR3aa: CASSIVFLAGAYNEQFF
abundance: few; j_gene: TRBJ2-7; v_gene: TRBV5-1; d_gene: TRBD1; CDR3nt: TGCGCCAGCAGCCGCGCGGACAGGACCGCCTACGAGCAGTACTTC; CDR3aa: CASSRADRTAYEQYF
abundance: .; j_gene: TRBJ2-7; v_gene: TRBV9; d_gene: .; CDR3nt: TGTGCCAGCAGCGTAGGACCTACGGCCTACGAGCAGTACTTC; CDR3aa: CASSVGPTAYEQYF
abundance: .; j_gene: TRBJ2-7; v_gene: TRBV2; d_gene: .; CDR3nt: TGTGCCAGCACCGGAGGGCAGGCCCTGGCCTACGAGCAGTACTTC; CDR3aa: CASTGGQALAYEQYF
abundance: .; j_gene: TRBJ1-6; v_gene: TRBV2; d_gene: TRBD1; CDR3nt: TGTGCCAGCGTACAGGGGGTGAATTCACCCCTCCACTTT; CDR3aa: CASVQGVNSPLHF
abundance: few; j_gene: TRBJ2-5; v_gene: TRBV29-1; d_gene: TRBD1; CDR3nt: TGCAGCGTTTTGGACAGGCCACAAGAGACCCAGTACTTC; CDR3aa: CSVLDRPQETQYF
abundance: .; j_gene: TRBJ2-4; v_gene: TRBV7-9; d_gene: .; CDR3nt: TGTGCCAGCAGCCCCGACTTAAAAAACATTCAGTACTTC; CDR3aa: CASSPDLKNIQYF
abundance: few; j_gene: TRBJ2-3; v_gene: TRBV21-1; d_gene: .; CDR3nt: TGTGCCAGCAGCACCTCAAAGGATGGGAGATTGGGCGGTGCAGATACGCAGTATTTT; CDR3aa: CASSTSKDGRLGGADTQYF
abundance: .; j_gene: TRBJ2-3; v_gene: TRBV6-1; d_gene: TRBD1; CDR3nt: TGTGCCAGCAGTGCAGACAGGGTCACAGATACGCAGTATTTT; CDR3aa: CASSADRVTDTQYF
abundance: few; j_gene: TRBJ2-3; v_gene: TRBV9; d_gene: .; CDR3nt: TGTGCCAGCAGCCTTCTCACAGATACGCAGTATTTT; CDR3aa: CASSLLTDTQYF
abundance: few; j_gene: TRBJ1-5; v_gene: TRBV2; d_gene: .; CDR3nt: TGTGCCAGCAGTGAGTGGCCGCTCGTGGATCAGCCCCAGCATTTT; CDR3aa: CASSEWPLVDQPQHF
abundance: .; j_gene: TRBJ2-2; v_gene: TRBV10-3; d_gene: TRBD1; CDR3nt: TGTGCCATCAGTGACGGGACAGGGGAGAGGACCGGGGAGCTGTTTTTT; CDR3aa: CAISDGTGERTGELFF
abundance: .; j_gene: TRBJ2-2; v_gene: TRBV6-5; d_gene: TRBD1; CDR3nt: TGTGCCAGCATGGGACAGGGGATTACCGGGGAGCTGTTTTTT; CDR3aa: CASMGQGITGELFF
abundance: few; j_gene: TRBJ1-5; v_gene: TRBV7-2; d_gene: .; CDR3nt: TGTGCCAGCAGCTTAGTCGGCCGTAGTCAGCCCCAGCATTTT; CDR3aa: CASSLVGRSQPQHF
abundance: .; j_gene: TRBJ2-1; v_gene: TRBV28; d_gene: TRBD1; CDR3nt: TGTGCCAGCAGTTTATCAGGACAGGGCTCCTACAATGAGCAGTTCTTC; CDR3aa: CASSLSGQGSYNEQFF
abundance: few; j_gene: TRBJ2-1; v_gene: TRBV6-5; d_gene: TRBD1; CDR3nt: TGTGCCAGCAGGGCACAGGGGGCGTCTTACAATGAGCAGTTCTTC; CDR3aa: CASRAQGASYNEQFF
abundance: .; j_gene: TRBJ1-4; v_gene: TRBV18; d_gene: TRBD1; CDR3nt: TGTGCCAGCTCACCAAGTATCGGGACAGGGAATGAAAAACTGTTTTTT; CDR3aa: CASSPSIGTGNEKLFF
abundance: .; j_gene: TRBJ2-5; v_gene: TRBV28; d_gene: .; CDR3nt: TGTGCCAGCAGGTCGGAGACCCAGTACTTC; CDR3aa: CASRSETQYF
abundance: .; j_gene: TRBJ2-5; v_gene: TRBV7-2; d_gene: .; CDR3nt: TGTGCCAGCAGCCGACTAGGGGGGGCCGCGGAGACCCAGTACTTC; CDR3aa: CASSRLGGAAETQYF
abundance: few; j_gene: TRBJ2-2; v_gene: TRBV10-2; d_gene: .; CDR3nt: TGCGCCAGCAGTGTCGGACAGAACACCGGGGAGCTGTTTTTT; CDR3aa: CASSVGQNTGELFF
abundance: few; j_gene: TRBJ2-5; v_gene: TRBV7-8; d_gene: TRBD2; CDR3nt: TGTGCCAGCAGCTTTTCTAGCGGGCGTGAGACCCAGTACTTC; CDR3aa: CASSFSSGRETQYF
abundance: .; j_gene: TRBJ1-5; v_gene: TRBV20-1; d_gene: .; CDR3nt: TGCAGTGCCCGAGGGGACGGACCCCAGCATTTT; CDR3aa: CSARGDGPQHF
abundance: .; j_gene: TRBJ2-7; v_gene: TRBV7-9; d_gene: .; CDR3nt: TGTGCCAGCAGCTTATCCTCGGCCGAGCAGTACTTC; CDR3aa: CASSLSSAEQYF